This T cell receptor beta chain is from a study of cytomegalovirus exposure and HLA in healthy donors. Study-wide results and caveats: TCR beta V segments were, for the most part, productive about 87% or about 30% of the time in an earlier analysis. Immune exposure information comprised only CMV serostatus.

Both 60 Vbeta primers and 13 Jbeta primers went into the PCR. Using immunoSEQ multiplex PCR, the repertoire was profiled, and TCRdb retains in-frame clones only, with some absent. Among under 150,000 clones listed, about four fifths were seen once. Trimming removed 0 bases at V and 3 bases at J, with 15 bases between. The CDR3 loop spans 16 amino acids. Germline V lookup: CDR1 MNHNS, CDR2 SASEGT. Only a few counts were recorded for this clone. Its target is unknown. The chain links TRBV6-1 to TRBJ2-7; D may be TRBD1 (6 bases). The receptor's source is a young man in good health and CMV-seronegative. The sample taken for sequencing was PBMCs. The CDR3 nucleotides read TGTGCCAGCAGTGAAGCAGGTAGGGGGAGAGGCTACGAGCAGTACTTC. Residues: CASSEAGRGRGYEQYF.